This T cell receptor (beta chain) was recovered during a study of blood T cells in healthy people across ages. Study details: In model experiments, template switching was able to capture about one barcoded beta molecule for every two T cells that were present.

As regards this clonotype: The junction departs from the called germline gene at one end, perhaps through a read error.

CDR1 is ENHRY and CDR2 is SYGVKD in the germline V gene. The CDR3 contains 17 residues. Each donor was a healthy Caucasian individual from Russia, aged roughly 6 to 100. Together with a sample-barcoded 5' primer, a J-beta primer mix was included in a second PCR lasting about 6 to 12 cycles. TCRdb called the 5' RACE reads again in MiXCR, with one record for every CDR3 protein. The repertoire consists of more than 1.4 million distinct CDR3 sequences, with around two fifths occurring once and the leading ten covering roughly 7.9%. This sequence originates from a woman younger than 35 in good health. The chain links TRBV10-3 to TRBJ2-5; D is possibly TRBD1 (5 bases). The sequencing sample was made of blood. CDR3 residues: CAISEGATAPIQEAQYF. Written as DNA, the CDR3 is TGTGCCATCAGTGAAGGGGCGACAGCACCGATCCAAGAGGCCCAGTACTTC.